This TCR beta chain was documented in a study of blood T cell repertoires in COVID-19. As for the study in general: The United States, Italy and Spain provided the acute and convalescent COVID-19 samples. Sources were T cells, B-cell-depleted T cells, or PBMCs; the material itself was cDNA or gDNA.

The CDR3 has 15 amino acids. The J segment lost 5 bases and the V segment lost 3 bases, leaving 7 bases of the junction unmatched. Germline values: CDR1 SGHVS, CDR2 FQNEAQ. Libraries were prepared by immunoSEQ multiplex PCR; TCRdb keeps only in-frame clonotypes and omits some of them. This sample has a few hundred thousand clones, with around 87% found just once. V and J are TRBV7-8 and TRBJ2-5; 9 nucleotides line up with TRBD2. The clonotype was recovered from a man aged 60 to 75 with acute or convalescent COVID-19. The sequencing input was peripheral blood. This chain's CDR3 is CASSFTRGGGETQYF. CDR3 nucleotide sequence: TGTGCCAGCAGCTTCACGCGGGGGGGCGGGGAGACCCAGTACTTC.